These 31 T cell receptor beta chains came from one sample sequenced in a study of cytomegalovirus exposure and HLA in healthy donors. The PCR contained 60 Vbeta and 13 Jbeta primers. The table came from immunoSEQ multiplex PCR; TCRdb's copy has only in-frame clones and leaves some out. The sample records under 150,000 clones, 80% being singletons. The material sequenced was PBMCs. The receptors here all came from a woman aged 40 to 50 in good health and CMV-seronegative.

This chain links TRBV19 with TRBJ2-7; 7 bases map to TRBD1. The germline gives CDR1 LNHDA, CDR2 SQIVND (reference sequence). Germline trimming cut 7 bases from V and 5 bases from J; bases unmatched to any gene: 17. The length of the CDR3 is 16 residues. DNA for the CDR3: TGTGCCAGTATTTATCATACAGGGGACCCCCCGGACGAGCAGTACTTC. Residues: CASIYHTGDPPDEQYF. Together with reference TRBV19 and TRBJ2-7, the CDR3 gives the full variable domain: DGGITQSPKYLFRKEGQNVTLSCEQNLNHDAMYWYRQDPGQGLRLIYYSQIVNDFQKGDIAEGYSVSREKKESFPLTVTSAQKNPTAFYLCASIYHTGDPPDEQYFGPGTRLTVT.

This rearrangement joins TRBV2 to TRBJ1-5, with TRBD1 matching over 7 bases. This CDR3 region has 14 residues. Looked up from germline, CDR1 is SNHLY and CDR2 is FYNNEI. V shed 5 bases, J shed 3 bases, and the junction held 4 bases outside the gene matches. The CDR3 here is CASSSGTDNQPQHF. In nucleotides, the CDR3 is TGTGCCAGCAGTTCCGGGACAGACAATCAGCCCCAGCATTTT.

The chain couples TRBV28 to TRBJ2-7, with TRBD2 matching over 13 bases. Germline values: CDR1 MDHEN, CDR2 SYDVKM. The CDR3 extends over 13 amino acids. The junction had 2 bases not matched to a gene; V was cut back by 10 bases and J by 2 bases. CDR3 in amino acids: CAIGTSGTYEQYF. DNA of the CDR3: TGTGCCATCGGGACTAGCGGGACCTACGAGCAGTACTTC.

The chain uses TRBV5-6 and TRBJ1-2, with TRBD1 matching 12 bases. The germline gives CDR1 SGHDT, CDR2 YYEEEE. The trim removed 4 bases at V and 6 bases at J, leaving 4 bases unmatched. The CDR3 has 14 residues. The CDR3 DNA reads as TGTGCCAGCAGCGTGGGGACAGGGGGCAATGGCTACACCTTC. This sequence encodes CASSVGTGGNGYTF.

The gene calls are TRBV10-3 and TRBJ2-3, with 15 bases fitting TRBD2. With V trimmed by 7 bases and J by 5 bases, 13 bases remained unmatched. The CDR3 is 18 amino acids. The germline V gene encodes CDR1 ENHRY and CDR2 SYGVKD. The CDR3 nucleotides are TGTGCCATCACTCGCGGACTAGCGGGAGGGCAACGGGTAGATACGCAGTATTTT. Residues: CAITRGLAGGQRVDTQYF.

The CDR3 sequence: CASSQVPQGQNNEQFF. The CDR3 bases are TGCGCCAGCAGCCAAGTACCCCAGGGACAGAACAATGAGCAGTTCTTC. This rearrangement joins TRBV4-1 to TRBJ2-1; 7 positions match TRBD1. From germline, CDR1 is MGHRA and CDR2 YSYEKL. V shed 1 base, J shed 5 bases, and the junction held 8 bases outside the gene matches. This CDR3 region has 16 residues.

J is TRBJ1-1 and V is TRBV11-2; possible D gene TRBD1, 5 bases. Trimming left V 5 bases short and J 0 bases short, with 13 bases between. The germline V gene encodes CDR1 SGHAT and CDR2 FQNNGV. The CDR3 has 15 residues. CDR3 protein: CASSVNRPMNTEAFF. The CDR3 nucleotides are TGTGCCAGCAGCGTAAACAGGCCCATGAACACTGAAGCTTTCTTT.

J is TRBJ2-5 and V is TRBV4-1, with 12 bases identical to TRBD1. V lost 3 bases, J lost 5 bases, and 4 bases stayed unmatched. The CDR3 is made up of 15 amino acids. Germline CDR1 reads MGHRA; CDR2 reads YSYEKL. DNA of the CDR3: TGCGCCAGCAGCCAGGGACAGGGGGCTTACGAGACCCAGTACTTC. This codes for CASSQGQGAYETQYF.

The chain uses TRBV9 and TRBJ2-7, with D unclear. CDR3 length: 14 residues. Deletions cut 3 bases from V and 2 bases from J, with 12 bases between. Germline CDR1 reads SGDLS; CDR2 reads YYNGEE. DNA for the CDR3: TGTGCCAGCAGCGCCGCAGGTGGCCCCTACGAGCAGTACTTC. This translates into CASSAAGGPYEQYF.

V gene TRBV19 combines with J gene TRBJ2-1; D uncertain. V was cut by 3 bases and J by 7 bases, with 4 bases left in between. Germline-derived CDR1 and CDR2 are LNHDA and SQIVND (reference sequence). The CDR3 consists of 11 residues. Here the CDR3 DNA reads TGTGCCAGTAGTATCGTAAATGAGCAGTTCTTC. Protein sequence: CASSIVNEQFF.

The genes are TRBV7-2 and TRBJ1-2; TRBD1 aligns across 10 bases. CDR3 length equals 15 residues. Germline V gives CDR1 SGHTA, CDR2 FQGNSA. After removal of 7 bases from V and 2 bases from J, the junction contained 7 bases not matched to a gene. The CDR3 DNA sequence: TGTGCCAGCACCCAACCGACAGGGGGCAACTATGGCTACACCTTC. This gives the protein CASTQPTGGNYGYTF.

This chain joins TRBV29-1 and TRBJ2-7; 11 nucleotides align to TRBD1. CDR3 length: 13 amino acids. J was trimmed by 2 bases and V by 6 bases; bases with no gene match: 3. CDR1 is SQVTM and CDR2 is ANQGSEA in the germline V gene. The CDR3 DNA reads TGCAGCGTCGGGACAGGGGGGACCTACGAGCAGTACTTC. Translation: CSVGTGGTYEQYF.

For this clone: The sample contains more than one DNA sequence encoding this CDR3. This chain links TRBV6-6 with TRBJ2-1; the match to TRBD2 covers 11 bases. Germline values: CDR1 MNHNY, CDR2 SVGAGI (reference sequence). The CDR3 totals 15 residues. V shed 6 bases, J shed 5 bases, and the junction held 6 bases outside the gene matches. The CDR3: CASSPGTSGNNEQFF. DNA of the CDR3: TGTGCCAGCAGCCCCGGGACTAGCGGAAACAATGAGCAGTTCTTC.

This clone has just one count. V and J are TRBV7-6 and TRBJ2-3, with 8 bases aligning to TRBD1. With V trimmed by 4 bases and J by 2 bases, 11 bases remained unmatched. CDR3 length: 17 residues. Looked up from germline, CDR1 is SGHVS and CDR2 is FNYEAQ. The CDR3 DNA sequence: TGTGCCAGCAGCTCGCGGACAGGGCCTATTATCACAGATACGCAGTATTTT. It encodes CASSSRTGPIITDTQYF.

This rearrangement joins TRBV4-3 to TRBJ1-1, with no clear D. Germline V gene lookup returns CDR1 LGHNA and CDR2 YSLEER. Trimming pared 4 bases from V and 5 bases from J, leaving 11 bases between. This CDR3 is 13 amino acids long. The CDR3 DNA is TGCGCCAGCAGCCTTGACGAGAGGACTGAAGCTTTCTTT. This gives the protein CASSLDERTEAFF.

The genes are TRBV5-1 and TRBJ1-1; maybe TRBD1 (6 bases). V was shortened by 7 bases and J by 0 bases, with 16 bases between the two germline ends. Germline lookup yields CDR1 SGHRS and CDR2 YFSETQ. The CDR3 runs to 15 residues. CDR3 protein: CASHERGGLNTEAFF. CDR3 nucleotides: TGCGCCAGCCACGAACGCGGGGGGCTGAACACTGAAGCTTTCTTT.

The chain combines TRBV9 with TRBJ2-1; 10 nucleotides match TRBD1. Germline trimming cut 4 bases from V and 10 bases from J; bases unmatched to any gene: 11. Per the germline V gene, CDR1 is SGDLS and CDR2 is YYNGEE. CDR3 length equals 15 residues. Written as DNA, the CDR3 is TGTGCCAGCAGCCCGACAGGGGGCCGGGGCCCAGAGCAGTTCTTC. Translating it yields CASSPTGGRGPEQFF.

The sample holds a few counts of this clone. The CDR3 bases are TGTGCCAGCAGCTCGGACACCAACAAGTACGAGCAGTACTTC. Translated: CASSSDTNKYEQYF. The gene calls are TRBV7-9 and TRBJ2-7; a weak D match, TRBD1 (5 bases). The CDR3 is 14 residues long. Trimming took off 4 bases at V and 4 bases at J, with 14 bases between the two ends. Germline CDR1 SEHNR, CDR2 FQNEAQ (reference sequence).

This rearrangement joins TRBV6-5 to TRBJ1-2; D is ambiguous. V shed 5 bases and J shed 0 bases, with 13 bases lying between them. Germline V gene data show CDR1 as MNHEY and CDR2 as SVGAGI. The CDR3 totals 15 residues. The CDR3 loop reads CASSPLTESNYGYTF. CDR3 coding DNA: TGTGCCAGCAGTCCTTTGACGGAGTCTAACTATGGCTACACCTTC.

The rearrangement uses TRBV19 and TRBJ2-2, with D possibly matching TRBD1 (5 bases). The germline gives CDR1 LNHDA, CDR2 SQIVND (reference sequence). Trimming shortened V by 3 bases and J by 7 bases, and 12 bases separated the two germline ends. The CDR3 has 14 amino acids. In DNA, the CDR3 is TGTGCCAGTAGTATCGTGGGAACAGGCGGGGAGCTGTTTTTT. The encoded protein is CASSIVGTGGELFF.

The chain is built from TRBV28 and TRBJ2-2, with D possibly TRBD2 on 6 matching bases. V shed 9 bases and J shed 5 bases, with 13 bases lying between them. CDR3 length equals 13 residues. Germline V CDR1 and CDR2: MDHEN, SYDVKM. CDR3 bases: TGTGCCAGTGGGAGGAGTGGGACCGGGGAGCTGTTTTTT. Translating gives CASGRSGTGELFF. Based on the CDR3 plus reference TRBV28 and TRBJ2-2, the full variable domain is DVKVTQSSRYLVKRTGEKVFLECVQDMDHENMFWYRQDPGLGLRLIYFSYDVKMKEKGDIPEGYSVSREKKERFSLILESASTNQTSMYLCASGRSGTGELFFGEGSRLTVL.

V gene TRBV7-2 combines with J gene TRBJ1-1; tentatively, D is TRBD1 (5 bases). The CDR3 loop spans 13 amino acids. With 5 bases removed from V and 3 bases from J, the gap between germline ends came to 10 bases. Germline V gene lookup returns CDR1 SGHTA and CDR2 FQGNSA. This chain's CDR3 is CASSMTVYTEAFF. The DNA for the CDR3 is TGTGCCAGCAGCATGACAGTCTACACTGAAGCTTTCTTT.

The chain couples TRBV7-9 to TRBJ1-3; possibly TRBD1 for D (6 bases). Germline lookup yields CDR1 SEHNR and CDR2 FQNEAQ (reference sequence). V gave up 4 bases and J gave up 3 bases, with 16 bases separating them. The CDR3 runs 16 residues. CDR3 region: CASSSAGEGVGNTIYF. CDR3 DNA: TGTGCCAGCAGCTCAGCAGGGGAGGGGGTTGGAAACACCATATATTTT.

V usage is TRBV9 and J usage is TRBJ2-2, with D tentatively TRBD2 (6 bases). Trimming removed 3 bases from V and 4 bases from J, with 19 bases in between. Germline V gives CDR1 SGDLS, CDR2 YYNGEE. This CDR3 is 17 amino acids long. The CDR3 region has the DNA TGTGCCAGCAGCGCAGAGGGAGGCCGACGGGGCACCGGGGAGCTGTTTTTT. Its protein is CASSAEGGRRGTGELFF.

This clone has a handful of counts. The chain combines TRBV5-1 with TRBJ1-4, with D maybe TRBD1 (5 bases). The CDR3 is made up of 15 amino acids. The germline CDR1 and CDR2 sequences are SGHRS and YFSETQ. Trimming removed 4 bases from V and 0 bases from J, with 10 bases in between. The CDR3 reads CASSDGTATNEKLFF. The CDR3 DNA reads TGCGCCAGCAGCGACGGGACTGCAACTAATGAAAAACTGTTTTTT.

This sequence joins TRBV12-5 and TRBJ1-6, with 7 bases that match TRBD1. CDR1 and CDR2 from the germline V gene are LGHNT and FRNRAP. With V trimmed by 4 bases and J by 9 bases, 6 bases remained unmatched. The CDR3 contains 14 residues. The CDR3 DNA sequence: TGTGCTAGTGGTTCGGGACAGCAAAGTTCACCCCTCCACTTT. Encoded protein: CASGSGQQSSPLHF.

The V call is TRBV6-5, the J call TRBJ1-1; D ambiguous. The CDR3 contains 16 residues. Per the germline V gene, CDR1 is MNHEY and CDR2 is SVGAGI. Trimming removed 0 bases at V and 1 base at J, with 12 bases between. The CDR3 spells CASSYSSSVQNTEAFF. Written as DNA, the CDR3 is TGTGCCAGCAGTTACTCGAGCTCCGTTCAGAACACTGAAGCTTTCTTT.

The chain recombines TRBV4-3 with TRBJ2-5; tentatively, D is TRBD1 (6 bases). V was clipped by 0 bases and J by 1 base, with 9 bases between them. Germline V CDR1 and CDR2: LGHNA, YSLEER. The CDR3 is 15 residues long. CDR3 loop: CASSQDLTGQETQYF. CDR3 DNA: TGCGCCAGCAGCCAAGATTTGACAGGCCAAGAGACCCAGTACTTC.

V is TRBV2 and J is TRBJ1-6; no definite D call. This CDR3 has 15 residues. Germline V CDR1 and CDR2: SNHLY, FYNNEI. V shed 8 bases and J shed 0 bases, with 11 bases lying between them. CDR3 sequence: CASLETSSYNSPLHF. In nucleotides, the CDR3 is TGTGCCAGCCTAGAAACTAGCTCCTATAATTCACCCCTCCACTTT.

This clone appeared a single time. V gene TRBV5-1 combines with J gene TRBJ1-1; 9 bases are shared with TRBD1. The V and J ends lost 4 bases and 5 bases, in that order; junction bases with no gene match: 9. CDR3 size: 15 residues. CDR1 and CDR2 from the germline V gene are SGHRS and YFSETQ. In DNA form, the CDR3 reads TGCGCCAGCAGCCCCTCAAACAGGGGGCATACTGAAGCTTTCTTT. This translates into CASSPSNRGHTEAFF.

The CDR3 sequence is CASSRSGTAGEKLFF. CDR3 sequence (DNA): TGTGCCAGCAGTCGCTCCGGGACAGCAGGGGAAAAACTGTTTTTT. The genes are TRBV27 and TRBJ1-4, with 7 bases that match TRBD1. The CDR3 is 15 residues long. V lost 5 bases and J lost 8; bases outside the gene matches: 11. Looked up from germline, CDR1 is MNHEY and CDR2 is SMNVEV (reference sequence).